This record concerns one TCR beta chain sequence. As originally analysed: Researchers report that nucleated cell counts were estimated from reference gene primer amplification. Clones were sequenced by immunoSEQ multiplex PCR, and TCRdb holds only the in-frame ones, with some missing. D and trimming come from the DNA, and the V and J calls and clone size come from that table. Among 200,000 to 300,000 clones listed, approximately 90% were seen once. Trimming took 4 bases from V and 2 from J, leaving 11 bases between them. The CDR3 covers 14 residues. Germline CDR1 WSHSY, CDR2 SAAADI. The data were obtained in a study of blood T cell repertoires in COVID-19. At the level of the study: Sites across the United States, Italy and Spain contributed samples from acute and convalescent COVID-19. Sample material is recorded as cDNA or gDNA derived from T cells, B-cell-depleted T cells, or PBMCs.

The sequenced sample was peripheral blood. The receptor's source is a woman in her forties with acute or convalescent COVID-19. The chain uses TRBV10-2 and TRBJ1-1; possibly TRBD1 for D (5 bases). The CDR3 nucleotides are TGCGCCAGCAGTGTAAGCAGGGTAAACACTGAAGCTTTCTTT. Translation: CASSVSRVNTEAFF.